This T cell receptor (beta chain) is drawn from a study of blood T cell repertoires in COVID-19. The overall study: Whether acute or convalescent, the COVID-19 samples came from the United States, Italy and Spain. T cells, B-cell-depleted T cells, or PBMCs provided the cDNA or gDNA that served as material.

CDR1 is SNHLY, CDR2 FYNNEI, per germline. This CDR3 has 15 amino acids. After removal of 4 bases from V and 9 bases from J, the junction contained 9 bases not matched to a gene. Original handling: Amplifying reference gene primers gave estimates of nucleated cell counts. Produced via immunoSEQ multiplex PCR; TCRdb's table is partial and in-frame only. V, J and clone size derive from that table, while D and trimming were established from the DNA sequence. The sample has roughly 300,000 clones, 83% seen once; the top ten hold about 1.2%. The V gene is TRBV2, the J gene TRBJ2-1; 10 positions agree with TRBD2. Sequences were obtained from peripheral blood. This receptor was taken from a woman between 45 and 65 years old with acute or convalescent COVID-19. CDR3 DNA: TGTGCCAGCAGTGGGCTAGCGGGGGCCGGGAGTGAGCAGTTCTTC. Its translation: CASSGLAGAGSEQFF.